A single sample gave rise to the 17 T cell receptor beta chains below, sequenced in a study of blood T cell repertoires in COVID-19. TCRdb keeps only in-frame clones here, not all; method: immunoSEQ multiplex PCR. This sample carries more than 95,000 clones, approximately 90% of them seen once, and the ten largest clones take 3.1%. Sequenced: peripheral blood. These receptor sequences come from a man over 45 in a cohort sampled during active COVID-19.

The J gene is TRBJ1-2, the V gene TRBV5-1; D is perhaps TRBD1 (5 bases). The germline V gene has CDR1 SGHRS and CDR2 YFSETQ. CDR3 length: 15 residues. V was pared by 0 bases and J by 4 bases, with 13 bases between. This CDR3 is CASSLASGQGYGYTF. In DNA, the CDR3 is TGCGCCAGCAGCTTGGCGTCAGGGCAAGGCTATGGCTACACCTTC.

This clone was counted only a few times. Here the CDR3 DNA reads TGCGCCAGCAGCCAAATTGATCAGGGGCGGGAGCAGTACTTC. The encoded protein is CASSQIDQGREQYF. The V and J genes are TRBV4-3 and TRBJ2-7, with D possibly being TRBD1 (6 bases). Germline assignment: CDR1 LGHNA and CDR2 YSLEER. Trimming shortened V by 2 bases and J by 7 bases, and 15 bases separated the two germline ends. The CDR3 is 14 residues long.

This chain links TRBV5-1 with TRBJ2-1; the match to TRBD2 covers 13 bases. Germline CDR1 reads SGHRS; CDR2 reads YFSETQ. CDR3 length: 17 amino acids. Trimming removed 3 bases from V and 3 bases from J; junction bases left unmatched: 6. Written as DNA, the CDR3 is TGCGCCAGCAGCTCCGGACTAGCGGGGGATCACTACAATGAGCAGTTCTTC. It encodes CASSSGLAGDHYNEQFF. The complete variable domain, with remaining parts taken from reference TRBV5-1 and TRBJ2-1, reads KAGVTQTPRYLIKTRGQQVTLSCSPISGHRSVSWYQQTPGQGLQFLFEYFSETQRNKGNFPGRFSGRQFSNSRSEMNVSTLELGDSALYLCASSSGLAGDHYNEQFFGPGTRLTVL.

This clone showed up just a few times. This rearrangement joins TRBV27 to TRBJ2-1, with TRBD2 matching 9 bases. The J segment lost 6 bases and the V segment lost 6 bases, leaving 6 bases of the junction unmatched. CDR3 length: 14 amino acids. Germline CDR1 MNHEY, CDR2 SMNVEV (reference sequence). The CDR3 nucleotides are TGTGCCAGCAGGATAGCGGGGGCCTTCAATGAGCAGTTCTTC. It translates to CASRIAGAFNEQFF.

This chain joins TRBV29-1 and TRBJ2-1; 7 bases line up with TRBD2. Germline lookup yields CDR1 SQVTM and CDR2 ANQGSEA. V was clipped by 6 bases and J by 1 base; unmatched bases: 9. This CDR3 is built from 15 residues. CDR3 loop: CSVSGTQRSYNEQFF. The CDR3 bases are TGCAGCGTAAGCGGGACTCAAAGGTCCTACAATGAGCAGTTCTTC.

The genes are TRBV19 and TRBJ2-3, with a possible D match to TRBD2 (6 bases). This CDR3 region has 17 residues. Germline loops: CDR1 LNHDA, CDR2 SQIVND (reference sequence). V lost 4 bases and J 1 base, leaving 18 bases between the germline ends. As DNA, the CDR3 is TGTGCCAGTAGTAGGCGGGGACTGAGGGGCGGCACAGATACGCAGTATTTT. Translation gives CASSRRGLRGGTDTQYF.

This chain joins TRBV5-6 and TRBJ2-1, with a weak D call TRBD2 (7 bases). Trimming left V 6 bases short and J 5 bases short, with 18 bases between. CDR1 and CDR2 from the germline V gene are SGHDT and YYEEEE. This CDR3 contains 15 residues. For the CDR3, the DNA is TGTGCCAGCAATTACGGGGGGCTAAATGACAATGAGCAGTTCTTC. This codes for CASNYGGLNDNEQFF.

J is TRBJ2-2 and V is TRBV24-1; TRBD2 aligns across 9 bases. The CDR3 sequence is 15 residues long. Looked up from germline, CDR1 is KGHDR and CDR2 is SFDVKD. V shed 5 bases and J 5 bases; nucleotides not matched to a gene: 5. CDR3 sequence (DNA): TGTGCCACCAGTGCCGCGGGGGGGCGGACCGGGGAGCTGTTTTTT. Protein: CATSAAGGRTGELFF.

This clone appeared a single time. CDR3 sequence (DNA): TGTGCCAGCAGCCCCACCGGGGGGAACCTAGCGGGGGCGAAAGAGACCCAGTACTTC. This translates into CASSPTGGNLAGAKETQYF. This chain links TRBV7-8 with TRBJ2-5; 10 bases are shared with TRBD2. Trimming at V came to 5 bases and at J to 3 bases, leaving 18 bases not matched to a gene. The germline V gene has CDR1 SGHVS and CDR2 FQNEAQ. The CDR3 sequence is 19 residues long.

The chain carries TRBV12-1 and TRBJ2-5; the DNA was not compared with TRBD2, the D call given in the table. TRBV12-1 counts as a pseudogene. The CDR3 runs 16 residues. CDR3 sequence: CASSSPSGTPQETQYF. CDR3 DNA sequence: TGTGCCAGCAGCTCGCCGAGCGGGACTCCCCAAGAGACCCAGTACTTC.

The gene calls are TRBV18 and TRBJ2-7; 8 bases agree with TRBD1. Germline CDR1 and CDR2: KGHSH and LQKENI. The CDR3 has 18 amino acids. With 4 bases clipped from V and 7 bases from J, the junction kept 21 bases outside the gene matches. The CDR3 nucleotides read TGTGCCAGCTCACAAATAAACGGACAGGGAAGGGGAGTGGGGGAGCAGTACTTC. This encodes CASSQINGQGRGVGEQYF.

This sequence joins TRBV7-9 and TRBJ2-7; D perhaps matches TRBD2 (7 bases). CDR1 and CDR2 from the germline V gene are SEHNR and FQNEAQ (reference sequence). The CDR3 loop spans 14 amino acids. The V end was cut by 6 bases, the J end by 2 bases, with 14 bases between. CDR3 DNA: TGTGCCAGCAGTTCGGGGGGCCCACCCTACGAGCAGTACGTC. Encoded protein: CASSSGGPPYEQYV.

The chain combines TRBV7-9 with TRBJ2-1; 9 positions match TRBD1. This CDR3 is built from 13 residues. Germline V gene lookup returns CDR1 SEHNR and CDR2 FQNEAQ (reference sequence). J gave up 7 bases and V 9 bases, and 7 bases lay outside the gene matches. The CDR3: CASGQGFWNEQFF. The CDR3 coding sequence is TGTGCCAGTGGACAGGGGTTTTGGAATGAGCAGTTCTTC.

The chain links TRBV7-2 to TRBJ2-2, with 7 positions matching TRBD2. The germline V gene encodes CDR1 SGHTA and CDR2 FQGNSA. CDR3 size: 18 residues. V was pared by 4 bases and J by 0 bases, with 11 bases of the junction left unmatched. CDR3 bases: TGTGCCAGCAGCTCCCACGGCAGCGGGGTTGCGAACACCGGGGAGCTGTTTTTT. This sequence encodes CASSSHGSGVANTGELFF.

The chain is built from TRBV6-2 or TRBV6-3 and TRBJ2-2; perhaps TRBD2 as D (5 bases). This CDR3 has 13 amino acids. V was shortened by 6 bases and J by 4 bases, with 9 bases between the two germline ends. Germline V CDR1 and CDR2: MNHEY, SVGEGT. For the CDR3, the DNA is TGTGCCAGCAGCCGAGCGGTCACCGGGGAGCTGTTTTTT. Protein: CASSRAVTGELFF.

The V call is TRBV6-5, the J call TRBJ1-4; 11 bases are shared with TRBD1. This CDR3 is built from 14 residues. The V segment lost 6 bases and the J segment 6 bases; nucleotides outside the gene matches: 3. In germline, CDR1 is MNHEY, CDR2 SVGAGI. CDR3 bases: TGTGCCAGCAGCCGGACAGGGGGCGATGAAAAACTGTTTTTT. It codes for CASSRTGGDEKLFF.

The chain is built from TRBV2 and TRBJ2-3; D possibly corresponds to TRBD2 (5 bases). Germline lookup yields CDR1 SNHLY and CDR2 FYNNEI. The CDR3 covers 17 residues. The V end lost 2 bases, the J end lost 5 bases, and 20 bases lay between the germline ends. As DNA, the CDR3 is TGTGCCAGCAGTGAACTTGGAGGAGTCAACTACGGAGATACGCAGTATTTT. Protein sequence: CASSELGGVNYGDTQYF.